The clone carrying this T cell receptor (beta chain) was seen at least ten times. The antigen remains unidentified. The CDR3 is made up of 13 amino acids. The V end lost 0 bases, the J end lost 3 bases, and 6 bases lay between the germline ends. Germline CDR1 reads SGDLS; CDR2 reads YYNGEE. This record belongs to a study of regulatory T cells in long-lasting Graves disease. Time point here: newly diagnosed GD, antithyroid drugs for less than 3 months. PBMCs were the source of the RNA used for TCR sequencing. Whole-study results and caveats: Results may be inaccurate due to the small sample size. TRBV28, TRBJ1-2 and TRBJ2-5 were segments that persistent disease favored.

Relying on iRepertoire HTBI primers and Arm-PCR of CDR3 regions, the team built TCR beta libraries. TCRdb re-analysed the multiplex PCR reads in MiXCR, keeping a single row per CDR3 protein. This sample yields fewer than 550,000 distinct CDR3 sequences, of which 15% to 20% are seen a single time; roughly 25% belongs to the top ten. These same records also appear under a second study, on T cells in Graves' hyperthyroidism and ophthalmopathy. Per that study: The HTBI set primed first-round TCR CDR3 RT-PCR. Patients with ophthalmopathy were separated from those with stable hyperthyroidism by a 13 V-J model.

The sequence was collected from a woman aged 40 to 65 with Graves disease. The V gene is TRBV9, the J gene TRBJ1-1; no definite D call. Sample: peripheral blood mononuclear cells (PBMCs), taken at new diagnosis, from a patient treated with antithyroid drugs. The CDR3 is CASSVDRDTEAFF. Written as DNA, the CDR3 is TGTGCCAGCAGCGTAGATAGGGACACTGAAGCTTTCTTT. Full variable domain (rest looked up from reference TRBV9 and TRBJ1-1): DSGVTQTPKHLITATGQRVTLRCSPRSGDLSVYWYQQSLDQGLQFLIQYYNGEERAKGNILERFSAQQFPDLHSELNLSSLELGDSALYFCASSVDRDTEAFFGQGTRLTVV.